The next 29 T cell receptor beta chains were all read from a single sample in a study of beta chain features in type 1 diabetes. Sequenced material consisted of expressed TCRB transcripts (all of the isolated RNA was reverse transcribed). TCRdb keeps only in-frame clones here, not all; method: immunoSEQ multiplex PCR. The profile shows approximately 380,000 clones, approximately 16% of them singletons. Sequenced sample: naive CD4+ T cells from blood. All receptors derive from a woman between 18 and 29 years old in good health.

This chain uses TRBV15 with TRBJ2-7; 9 positions match TRBD1. Germline trimming cut 2 bases from V and 1 base from J; bases unmatched to any gene: 6. The CDR3 contains 16 residues. Germline-derived CDR1 and CDR2 are LNHNV and YYDKDF (reference sequence). DNA for the CDR3: TGTGCCACCAGCAGACCGGACAGGGGCCGTTCCTACGAGCAGTACTTC. This translates into CATSRPDRGRSYEQYF. The full variable domain, its missing parts supplied by reference TRBV15 and TRBJ2-7, is DAMVIQNPRYQVTQFGKPVTLSCSQTLNHNVMYWYQQKSSQAPKLLFHYYDKDFNNEADTPDNFQSRRPNTSFCFLDIRSPGLGDTAMYLCATSRPDRGRSYEQYFGPGTRLTVT.

This chain connects TRBV5-1 to TRBJ1-1, with D tentatively TRBD1 (5 bases). The germline V gene has CDR1 SGHRS and CDR2 YFSETQ. V lost 0 bases and J 5 bases, leaving 14 bases between the germline ends. The CDR3 is made up of 15 amino acids. In DNA, the CDR3 is TGCGCCAGCAGCTTGGCCACCGCGGGGCATACTGAAGCTTTCTTT. Translated, it gives CASSLATAGHTEAFF.

This clone occurred a few times. This chain joins TRBV7-2 and TRBJ1-2; no clear D gene. Germline V CDR1 and CDR2: SGHTA, FQGNSA. With 1 base removed from V and 0 bases from J, the gap between germline ends came to 3 bases. The length of the CDR3 is 13 residues. CDR3 DNA sequence: TGTGCCAGCAGCTTAGAGCCTAACTATGGCTACACCTTC. Its translation: CASSLEPNYGYTF.

This clone was observed a few times. J is TRBJ2-7 and V is TRBV10-3, with a possible D match to TRBD2 (7 bases). V was trimmed by 6 bases and J by 5 bases, leaving 14 bases between them. Germline V gene lookup returns CDR1 ENHRY and CDR2 SYGVKD. The CDR3 extends over 13 amino acids. CDR3 bases: TGTGCCATCAGATACAGGGAGGGTGACGAGCAGTACTTC. It encodes CAIRYREGDEQYF.

The gene calls are TRBV28 and TRBJ2-7; D possibly corresponds to TRBD2 (5 bases). Germline loops: CDR1 MDHEN, CDR2 SYDVKM. V dropped 3 bases and J dropped 1 base, with 13 bases sitting between them. This CDR3 region has 15 residues. CDR3 in DNA: TGTGCCAGCAGTTTTCGAGGGATCCTATCCTACGAGCAGTACTTC. Its translation is CASSFRGILSYEQYF.

This clone has only a few counts. J is TRBJ2-7 and V is TRBV7-2; TRBD1 is a possible D gene (6 bases). The CDR3 spans 13 residues. V lost 3 bases, J lost 5 bases, and 11 bases lay in between. The germline V gene has CDR1 SGHTA and CDR2 FQGNSA. The CDR3 DNA follows: TGTGCCAGCAGCTTTGCAGGGGTCAACGAGCAGTACTTC. Translated, it gives CASSFAGVNEQYF.

This clone was counted only a few times. The CDR3 coding sequence is TGTGCCTCTTCTAAGCGGGGAGACGGTTCAGAGCAGTACTTC. Its protein product is CASSKRGDGSEQYF. The V gene is TRBV30, the J gene TRBJ2-7; 7 bases agree with TRBD2. Looked up from germline, CDR1 is GTSNPN and CDR2 is SVGIG (reference sequence). The CDR3 has 14 amino acids. Germline trimming cut 7 bases from V and 7 bases from J; bases unmatched to any gene: 16.

The table lists this clone with a few counts. The chain links TRBV15 to TRBJ1-2; D unclear. V was shortened by 0 bases and J by 2 bases, with 7 bases between the two germline ends. Germline V gene lookup returns CDR1 LNHNV and CDR2 YYDKDF (reference sequence). This CDR3 region has 14 residues. CDR3 sequence: CATSRDSVNYGYTF. The CDR3 coding sequence is TGTGCCACCAGCAGAGATTCAGTGAACTATGGCTACACCTTC.

The rearrangement joins TRBV15 to TRBJ2-2, with D uncertain. In germline, CDR1 is LNHNV, CDR2 YYDKDF (reference sequence). The CDR3 consists of 15 residues. Trimming took 1 base from V and 1 from J, leaving 7 bases between them. This CDR3 reads CATSRGQWNTGELFF. CDR3 nucleotides: TGTGCCACCAGCAGAGGCCAGTGGAACACCGGGGAGCTGTTTTTT.

The chain uses TRBV7-9 and TRBJ2-5, with TRBD2 matching 14 bases. From germline, CDR1 is SEHNR and CDR2 FQNEAQ (reference sequence). Trimming removed 5 bases from V and 5 bases from J; junction bases left unmatched: 7. This CDR3 has 16 residues. CDR3 loop: CASSRLAGGPMETQYF. In DNA, the CDR3 is TGTGCCAGCAGCCGACTAGCGGGAGGGCCCATGGAGACCCAGTACTTC.

This clone was recorded a few times. The chain is built from TRBV18 and TRBJ2-3; possibly TRBD2 for D (5 bases). V was pared by 2 bases and J by 6 bases, with 15 bases between. CDR1 is KGHSH and CDR2 is LQKENI in the germline V gene. The CDR3 length is 15 residues. The CDR3 DNA reads as TGTGCCAGCTCACCAGCTAGCTGGAATACGGATACGCAGTATTTT. Protein product: CASSPASWNTDTQYF.

Only a few counts were recorded for this clone. CDR3 residues: CASSLTGLGPPWAQFF. Written as DNA, the CDR3 is TGCGCCAGCAGCTTGACAGGACTAGGGCCCCCGTGGGCGCAGTTCTTC. The rearrangement links TRBV5-1 to TRBJ2-1; 7 bases line up with TRBD2. Germline V CDR1 and CDR2: SGHRS, YFSETQ. V shed 1 base, J shed 12 bases, and the junction held 16 bases outside the gene matches. This CDR3 is 16 amino acids long. The full variable domain, completed using reference TRBV5-1 and TRBJ2-1, is KAGVTQTPRYLIKTRGQQVTLSCSPISGHRSVSWYQQTPGQGLQFLFEYFSETQRNKGNFPGRFSGRQFSNSRSEMNVSTLELGDSALYLCASSLTGLGPPWAQFFGPGTRLTVL.

The chain couples TRBV28 to TRBJ2-5; no clear D. This CDR3 is 13 amino acids long. CDR1 is MDHEN, CDR2 SYDVKM, per germline. V was clipped by 6 bases and J by 0 bases, with 8 bases between them. The CDR3 DNA follows: TGTGCCAGCAGCGCAGTGAACCAAGAGACCCAGTACTTC. It codes for CASSAVNQETQYF.

The chain employs TRBV1 and TRBJ1-5. TRBV1 is a listed pseudogene. There are 12 residues in the CDR3. This CDR3 is CTSSPAGRDRHF. In nucleotides, the CDR3 is TGCACCAGCAGCCCGGCAGGGCGGGATCGGCATTTT.

The chain is built from TRBV9 and TRBJ2-7, with D tentatively TRBD1 (5 bases). The CDR3 is made up of 11 amino acids. Trimming took off 4 bases at V and 6 bases at J, with 8 bases between the two ends. Per the germline V gene, CDR1 is SGDLS and CDR2 is YYNGEE. CDR3 nucleotides: TGTGCCAGCAGCCGTAGGGGCGAGCAGTACTTC. Translation gives CASSRRGEQYF. Variable domain in full (rest from reference TRBV9 and TRBJ2-7): DSGVTQTPKHLITATGQRVTLRCSPRSGDLSVYWYQQSLDQGLQFLIQYYNGEERAKGNILERFSAQQFPDLHSELNLSSLELGDSALYFCASSRRGEQYFGPGTRLTVT.

The table lists this clone with a few counts. V gene TRBV7-9 combines with J gene TRBJ2-3, with TRBD1 as a possible D gene (6 bases). Germline assignment: CDR1 SEHNR and CDR2 FQNEAQ (reference sequence). The V end was cut by 6 bases, the J end by 0 bases, with 16 bases between. The length of the CDR3 is 16 residues. The CDR3 DNA reads TGTGCCAGCAGTCCCTGGACAGCGTCTAGCACAGATACGCAGTATTTT. This codes for CASSPWTASSTDTQYF.

This clone was detected a few times. The rearrangement uses TRBV9 and TRBJ2-1; 8 positions agree with TRBD2. Germline CDR1 and CDR2: SGDLS and YYNGEE. V lost 2 bases to trimming and J lost 2 bases; unmatched junction nucleotides: 3. The CDR3 contains 15 residues. As DNA, the CDR3 is TGTGCCAGCAGCGTTACTAGCGGTCCCTACAATGAGCAGTTCTTC. Protein sequence: CASSVTSGPYNEQFF.

This chain links TRBV7-2 with TRBJ2-3; D is perhaps TRBD2 (6 bases). Germline assignment: CDR1 SGHTA and CDR2 FQGNSA. The CDR3 is 14 amino acids. V lost 5 bases and J 2 bases, leaving 11 bases between the germline ends. The CDR3 bases are TGTGCCAGCAGCCCACGGACTAACACAGATACGCAGTATTTT. This translates into CASSPRTNTDTQYF.

The gene calls are TRBV30 and TRBJ2-7, with a weak D call TRBD2 (6 bases). Trimming took 4 bases from V and 7 from J, leaving 14 bases between them. Looked up from germline, CDR1 is GTSNPN and CDR2 is SVGIG (reference sequence). The CDR3 sequence is 12 residues long. CDR3 sequence reads: CAWNSLAREQYF. CDR3 sequence (DNA): TGTGCCTGGAACTCACTAGCTCGAGAGCAGTACTTC.

The chain carries TRBV13 and TRBJ1-2; D possibly corresponds to TRBD1 (5 bases). Germline assignment: CDR1 PRHDT and CDR2 FYEKMQ (reference sequence). Trimming removed 5 bases from V and 12 bases from J, with 16 bases in between. This CDR3 is 12 amino acids long. Here the CDR3 reads CASSRAGWDDTF. The CDR3 bases are TGTGCCAGCAGCCGAGCAGGGTGGGATGACACCTTC.

V usage is TRBV28 and J usage is TRBJ2-7; D gene unclear. The CDR3 runs to 12 residues. With 2 bases removed from V and 1 base from J, the gap between germline ends came to 3 bases. Germline V gives CDR1 MDHEN, CDR2 SYDVKM. The CDR3 nucleotides are TGTGCCAGCAGTTTACTATCCTACGAGCAGTACTTC. Protein: CASSLLSYEQYF.

This clone has a handful of counts. This chain joins TRBV19 and TRBJ2-5; the match to TRBD2 covers 13 bases. The germline gives CDR1 LNHDA, CDR2 SQIVND (reference sequence). After removal of 4 bases from V and 2 bases from J, the junction contained 7 bases not matched to a gene. The CDR3 sequence is 17 residues long. This CDR3 is CASSTPGLAGRQETQYF. The DNA of the CDR3 is TGTGCCAGTAGTACCCCGGGACTAGCGGGGCGACAAGAGACCCAGTACTTC.

There are a few counts of this clone. This chain connects TRBV30 to TRBJ2-6; 14 nucleotides match TRBD2. CDR1 GTSNPN and CDR2 SVGIG come from the germline V gene (reference sequence). The CDR3 spans 22 residues. Losses at the gene ends were 2 bases for V and 0 bases for J; bases not matched to a gene: 15. As DNA, the CDR3 is TGTGCCTGGAGTCCCTCCTCGACTAGCGGGAGGGTTTTCTACTCTGGGGCCAACGTCCTGACTTTC. This codes for CAWSPSSTSGRVFYSGANVLTF.

This clone was seen more than once but under ten times. J is TRBJ2-1 and V is TRBV20-1; no clear D gene. The CDR3 is 11 amino acids. CDR1 is DFQATT and CDR2 is SNEGSKA in the germline V gene (reference sequence). Trimming pared 7 bases from V and 6 bases from J, leaving 10 bases between. In DNA form, the CDR3 reads TGCAGTGTCCCCTATCCCAATGAGCAGTTCTTC. This sequence encodes CSVPYPNEQFF.

This clone has a handful of counts. The chain links TRBV2 to TRBJ2-1, with 7 positions matching TRBD1. The CDR3 consists of 16 residues. Germline V gene sequence: CDR1 SNHLY, CDR2 FYNNEI. Trimming at V came to 4 bases and at J to 0 bases, leaving 6 bases not matched to a gene. The CDR3 bases are TGTGCCAGCAGTGCCGGACAGGTTTACTCCTACAATGAGCAGTTCTTC. It encodes CASSAGQVYSYNEQFF. Full variable domain (remainder filled in from reference TRBV2 and TRBJ2-1): EPEVTQTPSHQVTQMGQEVILRCVPISNHLYFYWYRQILGQKVEFLVSFYNNEISEKSEIFDDQFSVERPDGSNFTLKIRSTKLEDSAMYFCASSAGQVYSYNEQFFGPGTRLTVL.

The chain joins TRBV29-1 to TRBJ2-7; possibly TRBD2 for D (5 bases). V gave up 4 bases and J gave up 2 bases, with 6 bases separating them. The CDR3 loop spans 11 amino acids. Per the germline V gene, CDR1 is SQVTM and CDR2 is ANQGSEA. This chain's CDR3 is CSVGGTYEQYF. CDR3 in DNA: TGCAGCGTTGGAGGGACCTACGAGCAGTACTTC.

This clone was seen only a few times. This chain's CDR3 is CATRQGGSYEQYF. DNA of the CDR3: TGTGCCACCCGACAGGGTGGCTCCTACGAGCAGTACTTC. The V gene is TRBV15, the J gene TRBJ2-7; 7 bases match TRBD1. Per germline, CDR1 LNHNV and CDR2 YYDKDF (reference sequence). Unmatched junction bases numbered 4, after V lost 8 bases and J lost 0 bases. The CDR3 totals 13 residues. The variable domain in full, completed from reference TRBV15 and TRBJ2-7, reads DAMVIQNPRYQVTQFGKPVTLSCSQTLNHNVMYWYQQKSSQAPKLLFHYYDKDFNNEADTPDNFQSRRPNTSFCFLDIRSPGLGDTAMYLCATRQGGSYEQYFGPGTRLTVT.

With respect to this clone: At one boundary the junction diverges from the germline segment, which might be a read error. This chain connects TRBV9 to TRBJ1-1; D unclear. The length of the CDR3 is 15 residues. The germline V gene encodes CDR1 SGDLS and CDR2 YYNGEE. The CDR3 here is CASSVVRGGYTETFF. The CDR3 DNA reads as TGTGCCAGCAGCGTAGTACGGGGTGGGTACACTGAAACTTTCTTT. The entire variable domain, with the rest obtained from reference TRBV9 and TRBJ1-1, is as follows: DSGVTQTPKHLITATGQRVTLRCSPRSGDLSVYWYQQSLDQGLQFLIQYYNGEERAKGNILERFSAQQFPDLHSELNLSSLELGDSALYFCASSVVRGGYTETFFGQGTRLTVV.

In its sample, this clone was seen a few times. This chain joins TRBV6-6 and TRBJ2-3; D might be TRBD1 (5 bases). There are 14 residues in the CDR3. Germline values: CDR1 MNHNY, CDR2 SVGAGI (reference sequence). V lost 10 bases and J lost 0, with 14 bases in between. CDR3 in amino acids: CATRIGQSTDTQYF. The CDR3, as DNA: TGTGCCACCCGAATAGGACAAAGCACAGATACGCAGTATTTT.